Listed below are T cell receptor beta chains from one sample, sequenced in a study of T cells after yellow fever vaccination. Using its own MiXCR run on the 5' RACE reads, TCRdb lists one record per CDR3 protein. The sample lists more than 95,000 distinct CDR3 sequences; approximately 7.1% were seen once. The specimen was CD4+ T cells sorted from PBMCs, collected roughly 46 days after the first yellow fever vaccination. The receptors derive from a man between 18 and 29 years old who received the YFV17D yellow fever vaccine. The conserved cysteine and the conserved F or W are not part of the CDR3 here. Fields, in order: J gene, V gene, CDR3 length, CDR3 protein.

TRBJ2-2 | TRBV11-2 | 17 | ASSYDSWGGNSNTGELF
TRBJ2-3 | TRBV7-6 | 14 | ASSLRLAGSTDTQY
TRBJ2-2 | TRBV6-8 | 10 | ASSYWVGELF
TRBJ1-3 | TRBV20-1 | 12 | SAREGDPGNTIY
TRBJ1-2 | TRBV10-3 | 11 | AIRLQGNYGYT
TRBJ2-3 | TRBV18 | 12 | ASSPFEGRDTQY
TRBJ2-1 | TRBV20-1 | 16 | SAPWRGGGSGYINEQF
TRBJ2-7 | TRBV5-1 | 12 | ASRSGYTPYEQY
TRBJ2-7 | TRBV12-3/TRBV12-4 | 10 | ASSSGQGEQY
TRBJ1-2 | TRBV5-6 | 13 | ASSIGQGTYYGYT
TRBJ2-5 | TRBV18 | 11 | ASSPQYQETQY
TRBJ2-3 | TRBV6-2/TRBV6-3 | 12 | ASRPDSPVDTQY
TRBJ2-6 | TRBV11-2 | 16 | ASSTWTGRNSGANVLT
TRBJ2-1 | TRBV30 | 13 | AWSAGTSGFNEQF
TRBJ1-1 | TRBV27 | 14 | ASSLGLAPVNTEAF
TRBJ1-1 | TRBV19 | 16 | ASSTTPRDNLGGTEAF
TRBJ1-4 | TRBV18 | 13 | ASSRGTKEWEKLF
TRBJ2-1 | TRBV7-2 | 11 | ASSLGPTGEQF
TRBJ2-3 | TRBV6-1 | 13 | ASSEAVLATDTQY
TRBJ2-1 | TRBV7-2 | 12 | ASSPSRGSLSQF
TRBJ2-3 | TRBV6-1 | 13 | ASRQTGGGTDTQY
TRBJ2-5 | TRBV10-3 | 13 | AITRTGGYQETQY
TRBJ2-5 | TRBV10-2 | 12 | ASSEPAGGETQY